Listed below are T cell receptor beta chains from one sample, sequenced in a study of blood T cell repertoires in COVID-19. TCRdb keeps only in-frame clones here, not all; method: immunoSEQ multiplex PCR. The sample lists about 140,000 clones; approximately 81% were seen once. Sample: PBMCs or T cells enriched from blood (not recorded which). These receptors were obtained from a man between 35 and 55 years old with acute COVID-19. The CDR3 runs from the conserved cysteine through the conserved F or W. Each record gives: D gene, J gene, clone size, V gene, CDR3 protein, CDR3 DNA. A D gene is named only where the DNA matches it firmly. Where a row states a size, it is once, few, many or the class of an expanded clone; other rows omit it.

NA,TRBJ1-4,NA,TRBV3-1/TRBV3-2,CASSQEATNEKLFF,TGTGCCAGCAGCCAGGAGGCAACTAATGAAAAACTGTTTTTT
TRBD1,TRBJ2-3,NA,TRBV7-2,CASSLMGQGGDTQYF,TGTGCCAGCAGCTTAATGGGACAGGGGGGAGATACGCAGTATTTT
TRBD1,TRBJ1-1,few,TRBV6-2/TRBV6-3,CASSYPQGEAEAFF,TGTGCCAGCAGTTATCCCCAGGGGGAGGCTGAAGCTTTCTTT
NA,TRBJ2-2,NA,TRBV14,CASSQGQGRRGELFF,TGTGCCAGCAGCCAGGGGCAGGGTCGGCGCGGGGAGCTGTTTTTT
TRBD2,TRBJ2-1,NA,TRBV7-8,CASSGGGARSYNEQFF,TGTGCCAGCTCGGGGGGAGGGGCCCGCTCCTACAATGAGCAGTTCTTC
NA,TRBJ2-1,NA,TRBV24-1,CATSDSHTTGSYNEQFF,TGTGCCACCAGTGATTCGCACACGACAGGATCTTACAATGAGCAGTTCTTC
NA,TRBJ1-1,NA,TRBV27,CASSSRRGMNTEAFF,TGTGCCAGCAGCTCCAGACGGGGGATGAACACTGAAGCTTTCTTT
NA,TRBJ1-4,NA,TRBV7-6,CASSLGGGVSGEKLFF,TGTGCCAGCAGCTTAGGAGGAGGAGTAAGTGGTGAAAAACTGTTTTTT
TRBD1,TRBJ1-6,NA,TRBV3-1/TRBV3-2,CASNGAGTGGASYNSPLHF,TGTGCCAGCAACGGGGCCGGGACAGGGGGCGCTTCCTATAATTCACCCCTCCACTTT
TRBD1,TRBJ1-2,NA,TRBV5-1,CASSVRTGGDHPYTF,TGCGCCAGCAGCGTACGGACAGGGGGCGACCACCCCTACACCTTC
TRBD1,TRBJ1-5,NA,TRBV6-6,CASRSQGAGQPQHF,TGTGCCAGCAGGTCACAGGGGGCCGGACAGCCCCAGCATTTT
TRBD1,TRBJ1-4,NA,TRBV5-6,CASSQTGGEKLFF,TGTGCCAGCAGCCAGACAGGGGGTGAAAAACTGTTTTTT
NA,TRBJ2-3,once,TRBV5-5,CASSEGEPVDTQYF,TGTGCCAGCAGCGAGGGGGAACCGGTAGATACGCAGTATTTT
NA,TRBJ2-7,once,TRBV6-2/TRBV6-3,CASSSVRGEQYF,TGTGCCAGCAGTTCGGTACGGGGGGAGCAGTACTTC
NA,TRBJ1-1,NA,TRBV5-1,CASSFGGFEAFF,TGCGCCAGCAGCTTTGGGGGGTTTGAAGCTTTCTTT
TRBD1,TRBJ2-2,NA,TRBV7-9,CASSIQGALSTGELFF,TGTGCCAGCAGCATTCAGGGGGCGCTCAGCACCGGGGAGCTGTTTTTT
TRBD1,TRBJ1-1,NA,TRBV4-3,CASSQVGTVNTEAFF,TGCGCCAGCAGCCAAGTGGGGACAGTGAACACTGAAGCTTTCTTT
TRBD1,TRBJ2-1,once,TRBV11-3,CASSSGQGNEQFF,TGTGCCAGCAGCTCGGGACAGGGGAATGAGCAGTTCTTC
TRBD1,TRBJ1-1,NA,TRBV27,CASSLGQGEAFF,TGTGCCAGCAGTTTAGGACAGGGTGAAGCTTTCTTT
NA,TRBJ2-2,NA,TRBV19,CASSIGGIIAGELFF,TGTGCCAGTAGTATCGGGGGAATTATCGCCGGGGAGCTGTTTTTT
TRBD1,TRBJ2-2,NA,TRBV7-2,CASPGGPQNTGELFF,TGTGCCAGCCCAGGGGGCCCCCAGAACACCGGGGAGCTGTTTTTT